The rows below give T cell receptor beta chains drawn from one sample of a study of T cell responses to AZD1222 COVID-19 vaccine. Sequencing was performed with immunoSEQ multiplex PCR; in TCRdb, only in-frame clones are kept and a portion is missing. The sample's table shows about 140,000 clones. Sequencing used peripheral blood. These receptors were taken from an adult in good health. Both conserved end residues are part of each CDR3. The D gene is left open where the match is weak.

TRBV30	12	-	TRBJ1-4	TGTGCCTGGAGTGAGACTGACCAGGAACTGTTTTTT	CAWSETDQELFF
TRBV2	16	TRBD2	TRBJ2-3	TGTGCCAGCAGGGGGCTAAGCGGGGGATTGGTTGATACGCAGTATTTT	CASRGLSGGLVDTQYF
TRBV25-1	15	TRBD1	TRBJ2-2	TGTGCCAGCAGACGGACAGGGTTCAACACCGGGGAGCTGTTTTTT	CASRRTGFNTGELFF
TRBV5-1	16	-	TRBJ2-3	TGCGCCAGCAGCTTGGAGACCCGAAGCCTAGCCGATACGCAGTATTTT	CASSLETRSLADTQYF
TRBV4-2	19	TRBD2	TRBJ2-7	TGTGCCAGCAGCCCCGCCGGACTAGCGGGGGGTCTTAGCTCCTACGAGCAGTACTTC	CASSPAGLAGGLSSYEQYF
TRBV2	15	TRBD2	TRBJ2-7	TGTGCCAGCAGTGAAGGTGCTAGCGGGGCATACGAGCAGTACTTC	CASSEGASGAYEQYF
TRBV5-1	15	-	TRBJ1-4	TGCGCCAGCAGCTTGGCATCAGGGTTTCGTGAAAAACTGTTTTTT	CASSLASGFREKLFF
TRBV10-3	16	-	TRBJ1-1	TGTGCCATCAGTGGGGGGACGGTGGTGGGGAACACTGAAGCTTTCTTT	CAISGGTVVGNTEAFF
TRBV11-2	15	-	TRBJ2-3	TGTGCCAGCAGCTTAGTGGACCACCGGACAGATACGCAGTATTTT	CASSLVDHRTDTQYF
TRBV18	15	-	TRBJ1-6	TGTGCCAGCTCACCAGGCACGCGGTCTGAATCACCCCTCCACTTT	CASSPGTRSESPLHF
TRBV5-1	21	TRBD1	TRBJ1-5	TGCGCCAGCAGCTTTAGGAGTCAGGGGGCGCGTCGTGGCTATAGCAATCAGCCCCAGCATTTT	CASSFRSQGARRGYSNQPQHF
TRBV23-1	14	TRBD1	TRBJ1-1	TGCGCCAGCAGCTCCGGGACAGAGAACACTGAAGCTTTCTTT	CASSSGTENTEAFF
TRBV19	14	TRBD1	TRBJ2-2	TGTGCCAGTAGGGGACAGGCGGCCACCGGGGAGCTGTTTTTT	CASRGQAATGELFF
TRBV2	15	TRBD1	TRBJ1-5	TGTGCCAGCAGTGTCTCAGGGGGCGCGGGTCAGCCCCAGCATTTT	CASSVSGGAGQPQHF
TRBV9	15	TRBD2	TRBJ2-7	TGTGCCAGCAGCGTAGGGCCGACTAGCGTCCACGAGCAGTACTTC	CASSVGPTSVHEQYF
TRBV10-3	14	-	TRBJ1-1	TGTGCCATCAGTGAGTCCTTTAAGAACACTGAAGCTTTCTTT	CAISESFKNTEAFF
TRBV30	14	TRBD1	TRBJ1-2	TGTGCCTGGTACCCGGGACAGGGGGCGGGAGGCTACACCTTC	CAWYPGQGAGGYTF
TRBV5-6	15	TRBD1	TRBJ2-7	TGTGCCAGCACCATCACCGGGACAGAGCCTTACGAGCAGTACTTC	CASTITGTEPYEQYF
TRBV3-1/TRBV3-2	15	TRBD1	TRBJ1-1	TGTGCCAGCAGCCAAGTCGACAGGGGAAATACTGAAGCTTTCTTT	CASSQVDRGNTEAFF
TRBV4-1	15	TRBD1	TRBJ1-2	TGCGCCAGCAGCCCAGGACAGGGGACAAACTATGGCTACACCTTC	CASSPGQGTNYGYTF
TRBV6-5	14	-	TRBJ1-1	TGTGCCAGCAGCCGGACGATATTAGGCACTGAAGCTTTCTTT	CASSRTILGTEAFF
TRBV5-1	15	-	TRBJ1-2	TGCGCCAGCAGCCATCTCCCACAGGAAACCTATGGCTACACCTTC	CASSHLPQETYGYTF
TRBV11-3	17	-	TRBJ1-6	TGTGCCAGCAGCCCATCGGGGGGAGTACGAAATAATTCACCCCTCCACTTT	CASSPSGGVRNNSPLHF
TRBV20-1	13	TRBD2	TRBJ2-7	TGCAGTGCTAGTTCGGGGGGGACCTACGAGCAGTACTTC	CSASSGGTYEQYF
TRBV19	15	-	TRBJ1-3	TGTGCCAGTAGAATCTCAGGGACCAGTCCCAGCACCATATATTTT	CASRISGTSPSTIYF
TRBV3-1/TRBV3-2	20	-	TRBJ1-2	TGTGCCAGCAGCCCACACACTTGGGACCGGTCGAAGGGAAGTACCTATGGCTACACCTTC	CASSPHTWDRSKGSTYGYTF
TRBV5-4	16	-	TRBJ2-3	TGTGCCAGCAGCTTGGGGGGACGGGGGAGCCGAGATACGCAGTATTTT	CASSLGGRGSRDTQYF
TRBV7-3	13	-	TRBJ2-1	TGTGCCAGCAGCTACAGGGCCACGCATGAGCAGTTCTTC	CASSYRATHEQFF
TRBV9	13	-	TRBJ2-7	TGTGCCAGCAGCGGCCCTGTCCGGGCTCAACAGTACTTC	CASSGPVRAQQYF
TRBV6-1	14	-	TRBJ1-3	TGTGCCAGCAGTGAACAGTTCTCTGGAAACACCATATATTTT	CASSEQFSGNTIYF
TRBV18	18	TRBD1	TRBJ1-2	TGTGCCAGCTCATACTACAAGGGACAGGGGGCGGGCGTCTATGGCTACACCTTC	CASSYYKGQGAGVYGYTF
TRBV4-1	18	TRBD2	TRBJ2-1	TGCGCCAGCACCAGACTAGCGGGGGACTCAAGCTCCTACAATGAGCAGTTCTTC	CASTRLAGDSSSYNEQFF
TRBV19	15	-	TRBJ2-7	TGTGCCAGTAGAAAGGACAACTCCATCACCTACGAGCAGTACTTC	CASRKDNSITYEQYF
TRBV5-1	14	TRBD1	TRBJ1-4	TGCGCCAGCAAACTACAGGGGGGAGTTGAAAAACTGTTTTTT	CASKLQGGVEKLFF
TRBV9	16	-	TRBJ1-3	TGTGCCAGCAGCCTTGGGGACGGCCCCTCTGGAAACACCATATATTTT	CASSLGDGPSGNTIYF
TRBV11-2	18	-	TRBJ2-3	TGTGCCAGCAGCTTCCTACAGATCAGGGGTTCTAGCACAGATACGCAGTATTTT	CASSFLQIRGSSTDTQYF
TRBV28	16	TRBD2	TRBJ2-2	TGTGCCAGCACCTATCCGGGACTAGCGGGGTCCGGGGAGCTGTTTTTT	CASTYPGLAGSGELFF
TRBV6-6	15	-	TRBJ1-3	TGTGCCAGCAGTTACGGGGGGGAATCTGGAAACACCATATATTTT	CASSYGGESGNTIYF
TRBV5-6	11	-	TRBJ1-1	TGTGCCAGCAGCTTCGGGACAAGGGCTTTCTTT	CASSFGTRAFF
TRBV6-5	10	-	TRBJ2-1	TGTGCCGTAGGGGGGGGCCCGCAGTTCTTC	CAVGGGPQFF
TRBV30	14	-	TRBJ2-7	TGTGCCTGGAGTCTACGGGACACTTCCTACGAGCAGTACTTC	CAWSLRDTSYEQYF